Sequencing of this TCR beta chain was carried out in a study of blood T cell repertoires in COVID-19. The CDR3 covers 17 residues. After removal of 6 bases from V and 0 bases from J, the junction contained 13 bases not matched to a gene. The germline gives CDR1 LNHDA, CDR2 SQIVND (reference sequence). The data were produced by immunoSEQ multiplex PCR, yet TCRdb's version contains in-frame clones alone and is incomplete. The table lists some 240,000 clones, approximately 82% of them singletons, with approximately 1.3% in the top ten. The V gene is TRBV19, the J gene TRBJ1-1, with TRBD1 identical over 7 bases. Sequencing used peripheral blood. This sequence originates from a middle-aged woman who had recovered from COVID-19. The CDR3 loop reads CASSKGKTGQMNTEAFF. The CDR3 region has the DNA TGTGCCAGTAGCAAAGGGAAAACGGGACAGATGAACACTGAAGCTTTCTTT.